These T cell receptor beta chains were read from a single sample in a study of Graves' ophthalmopathy and Graves' hyperthyroidism. MiXCR, run by TCRdb on the multiplex PCR reads, gives a single entry per CDR3 protein. This table has around 400,000 distinct CDR3 sequences, around 20% appearing once. The sample comprised peripheral blood. These receptors came from a woman aged 18-30 years with stable Graves' hyperthyroidism. Each CDR3 is given without its conserved first and last residue.

CDR3 length: 13; J gene: TRBJ2-5; V gene: TRBV3-1; CDR3 protein: ASSQLRTGWETQY
CDR3 length: 13; J gene: TRBJ1-5; V gene: TRBV11-2; CDR3 protein: ASSLVSGRNQPQH
CDR3 length: 13; J gene: TRBJ1-2; V gene: TRBV6-1; CDR3 protein: ASSALDRGLGGYT
CDR3 length: 12; J gene: TRBJ2-7; V gene: TRBV19; CDR3 protein: ASSMRQGATEQY
CDR3 length: 11; J gene: TRBJ1-5; V gene: TRBV7-2; CDR3 protein: ASSPGWEWPQH
CDR3 length: 13; J gene: TRBJ1-1; V gene: TRBV5-1; CDR3 protein: ASSLGDSGNTEAF
CDR3 length: 12; J gene: TRBJ2-7; V gene: TRBV5-1; CDR3 protein: ASSFRFSSYEQY
CDR3 length: 13; J gene: TRBJ2-7; V gene: TRBV12-3/TRBV12-4; CDR3 protein: ASSHAGTGNYEQY
CDR3 length: 13; J gene: TRBJ2-7; V gene: TRBV20-1; CDR3 protein: SAQPSGSEMGEQY
CDR3 length: 11; J gene: TRBJ2-7; V gene: TRBV6-1; CDR3 protein: ASSRGSWYEQY
CDR3 length: 11; J gene: TRBJ1-1; V gene: TRBV7-9; CDR3 protein: ASSLNTDSEAF
CDR3 length: 11; J gene: TRBJ2-4; V gene: TRBV28; CDR3 protein: ASTHPAKNIQY
CDR3 length: 13; J gene: TRBJ1-2; V gene: TRBV4-2; CDR3 protein: ASIKRQGEDYGYT
CDR3 length: 9; J gene: TRBJ1-2; V gene: TRBV7-9; CDR3 protein: ASSLSGGYT
CDR3 length: 12; J gene: TRBJ1-1; V gene: TRBV5-8; CDR3 protein: ASSLRQGVTEAF
CDR3 length: 11; J gene: TRBJ2-5; V gene: TRBV20-1; CDR3 protein: SAWTSGEQTQY
CDR3 length: 16; J gene: TRBJ2-2; V gene: TRBV27; CDR3 protein: ASSTPTDRGRYSGELF
CDR3 length: 12; J gene: TRBJ2-7; V gene: TRBV12-3/TRBV12-4; CDR3 protein: ASREIAGAGEQY
CDR3 length: 12; J gene: TRBJ1-2; V gene: TRBV15; CDR3 protein: ATSLGAANYGYT
CDR3 length: 14; J gene: TRBJ1-5; V gene: TRBV6-1; CDR3 protein: ASSEDGRQDNQPQH
CDR3 length: 15; J gene: TRBJ1-4; V gene: TRBV25-1; CDR3 protein: ASSDSRGQVWREKLF
CDR3 length: 16; J gene: TRBJ1-2; V gene: TRBV7-8; CDR3 protein: ASSRREQDRGSSYGYT
CDR3 length: 10; J gene: TRBJ2-7; V gene: TRBV6-5; CDR3 protein: ASSYRGGEQY
CDR3 length: 10; J gene: TRBJ2-5; V gene: TRBV12-3/TRBV12-4; CDR3 protein: ASRTGTETQY
CDR3 length: 13; J gene: TRBJ2-5; V gene: TRBV19; CDR3 protein: ASSTIAGVQETQY
CDR3 length: 12; J gene: TRBJ2-7; V gene: TRBV11-2; CDR3 protein: ASSSLSGSHEQY
CDR3 length: 12; J gene: TRBJ2-5; V gene: TRBV27; CDR3 protein: ASSLDRAEETQY
CDR3 length: 11; J gene: TRBJ2-5; V gene: TRBV6-2/TRBV6-3; CDR3 protein: ASSPLRQATQY
CDR3 length: 13; J gene: TRBJ2-2; V gene: TRBV6-5; CDR3 protein: ASSSRGLAAGELF
CDR3 length: 13; J gene: TRBJ2-7; V gene: TRBV20-1; CDR3 protein: SARGDPKGAYEQY
CDR3 length: 14; J gene: TRBJ2-7; V gene: TRBV12-5; CDR3 protein: ASVSQSGRFVYEQY
CDR3 length: 15; J gene: TRBJ2-6; V gene: TRBV9; CDR3 protein: ATMVGQGLTGANVLT
CDR3 length: 11; J gene: TRBJ2-7; V gene: TRBV28; CDR3 protein: ASSFQSSYEQY
CDR3 length: 13; J gene: TRBJ1-3; V gene: TRBV28; CDR3 protein: ASSLAGPAGNTIY
CDR3 length: 11; J gene: TRBJ1-1; V gene: TRBV19; CDR3 protein: ASSIGGATEAF
CDR3 length: 16; J gene: TRBJ2-2; V gene: TRBV6-2/TRBV6-3; CDR3 protein: ASSYSGLAGVATGELF
CDR3 length: 13; J gene: TRBJ2-2; V gene: TRBV7-3; CDR3 protein: ASSLTEQPSGELF
CDR3 length: 12; J gene: TRBJ2-5; V gene: TRBV12-3/TRBV12-4; CDR3 protein: ASSQGTAQETQY
CDR3 length: 14; J gene: TRBJ2-7; V gene: TRBV11-2; CDR3 protein: ASSPSWPESSYEQY